The clone carrying this TCR beta chain was observed at least ten times. As yet, its antigen is unknown. These data originate in a study of response to subunit inactivated influenza vaccine. TCRdb reanalysed the RT-PCR reads using MiXCR and keeps one entry per CDR3 protein. This sample carries approximately 570,000 distinct CDR3 sequences, about 7.6% of them seen once, and the ten largest clones take 10% to 15%. The study, taken as a whole, reports: Every seasonal influenza vaccination brings in few new T cells, the authors suggested.

CDR1 and CDR2 from the germline V gene are SGHVS and FQNEAQ. Trimming left V 3 bases short and J 5 bases short, with 17 bases between. This CDR3 spans 17 amino acids. The clonotype originates from a man between 50 and 69 years old who received an inactivated influenza vaccine. The material was PBMCs from blood, obtained about 23 months after vaccination. The J gene is TRBJ1-6, the V gene TRBV7-8; D is possibly TRBD1 (6 bases). CDR3 DNA sequence: TGTGCCAGCAGCTTTGCTAGAGGGGGGAATAATAATTCACCCCTCCACTTT. This sequence encodes CASSFARGGNNNSPLHF.